This T cell receptor beta chain was sequenced in a study of T cells after posttransplantation cyclophosphamide. CDR3 length equals 16 residues. Germline V gene data show CDR1 as MNHEY and CDR2 as SVGAGI. Trimming stripped 4 bases from V and 0 bases from J, with 10 bases between. Sampled 1 year posttransplant, controls received myeloablative marrow transplants, methotrexate and a calcineurin inhibitor. TCRdb's table, derived via immunoSEQ multiplex PCR, lists solely in-frame clones and lacks some. The sample has about 15,000 clones, roughly 84% seen once. The sequence derives from a male patient aged 50 to 59 who received an allogeneic stem cell transplant from an unrelated donor, was CMV-positive, and had chronic GVHD only. The T cells may partly be graft donor cells. The sample was PBMCs, taken after an allogeneic stem cell transplant with a calcineurin inhibitor and methotrexate. The chain is built from TRBV6-5 and TRBJ2-6; no clear D. Written as DNA, the CDR3 is TGTGCCAGCAGTTCCCCAGGTTACTCTGGGGCCAACGTCCTGACTTTC. This gives the protein CASSSPGYSGANVLTF.